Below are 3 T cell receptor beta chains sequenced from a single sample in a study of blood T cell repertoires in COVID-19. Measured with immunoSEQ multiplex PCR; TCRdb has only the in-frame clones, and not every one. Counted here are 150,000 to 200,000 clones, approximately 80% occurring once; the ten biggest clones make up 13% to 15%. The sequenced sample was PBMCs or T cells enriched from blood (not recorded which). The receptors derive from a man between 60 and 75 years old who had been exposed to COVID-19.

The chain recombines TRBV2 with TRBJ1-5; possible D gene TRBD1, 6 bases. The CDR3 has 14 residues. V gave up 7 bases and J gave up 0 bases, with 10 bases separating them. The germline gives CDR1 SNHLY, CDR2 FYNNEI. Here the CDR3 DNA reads TGTGCCAGCAACAGGGACATTAGCAATCAGCCCCAGCATTTT. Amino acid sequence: CASNRDISNQPQHF.

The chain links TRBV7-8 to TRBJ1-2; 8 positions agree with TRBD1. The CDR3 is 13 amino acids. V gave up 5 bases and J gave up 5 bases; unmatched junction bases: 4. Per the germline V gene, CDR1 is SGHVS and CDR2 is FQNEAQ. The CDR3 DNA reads TGTGCCAGCAGCCGCGGACAGGGTTATGGCTACACCTTC. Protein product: CASSRGQGYGYTF.

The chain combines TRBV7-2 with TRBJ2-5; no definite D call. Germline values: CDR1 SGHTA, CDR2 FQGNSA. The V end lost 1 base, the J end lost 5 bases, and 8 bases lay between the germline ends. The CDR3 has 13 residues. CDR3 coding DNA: TGTGCCAGCAGCTTAGGGAGTTGGGAGACCCAGTACTTC. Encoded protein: CASSLGSWETQYF. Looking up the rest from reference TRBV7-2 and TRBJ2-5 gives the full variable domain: GAGVSQSPSNKVTEKGKDVELRCDPISGHTALYWYRQSLGQGLEFLIYFQGNSAPDKSGLPSDRFSAERTGGSVSTLTIQRTQQEDSAVYLCASSLGSWETQYFGPGTRLLVL.